What follows are 12 T cell receptor beta chains derived from one specimen sequenced in a study of regulatory T cells in long-lasting Graves disease. As to time point: persistent/refractory GD, antithyroid drugs over 5 years with positive TRAb. From PBMCs, RNA was extracted and then used to make the TCR library. Construction of TCR beta libraries relied on iRepertoire HTBI primers and on Arm-PCR targeting CDR3 regions. TCRdb passed the multiplex PCR reads through MiXCR, listing each CDR3 protein once. The table includes some 470,000 distinct CDR3 sequences, around a fifth detected once. The sample in question was peripheral blood mononuclear cells (PBMCs), obtained when the disease was refractory, from a patient treated with antithyroid drugs. These TCRs come from a female donor with Graves disease.

This clonotype has only a few counts. The chain uses TRBV12-3 or TRBV12-4 and TRBJ2-7; D gene ambiguous. The V and J ends lost 3 bases and 3 bases respectively, with 9 bases between them. The CDR3 is made up of 13 amino acids. CDR3 amino acids: CASSFMSSYEQYF. In DNA form, the CDR3 reads TGTGCCAGCAGTTTCATGTCTAGCTACGAGCAGTACTTC.

The rearrangement uses TRBV7-2 and TRBJ1-5; D remains unclear. Germline V gives CDR1 SGHTA, CDR2 FQGNSA. The CDR3 is 15 residues long. Trimming removed 3 bases from V and 6 bases from J, with 15 bases in between. The CDR3 reads CASSLSSSGIQPQHF. CDR3 in DNA: TGTGCCAGCAGCTTGAGTAGTTCGGGGATTCAGCCCCAGCATTTT.

This chain joins TRBV4-1 and TRBJ2-5; 7 nucleotides match TRBD1. Germline V lookup: CDR1 MGHRA, CDR2 YSYEKL. The CDR3 runs 16 residues. Trimming took 0 bases from V and 1 from J; bases not matched to a gene: 5. The CDR3 DNA is TGCGCCAGCAGCCAAGATGGCACAGGGGCCCAAGAGACCCAGTACTTC. Translating it yields CASSQDGTGAQETQYF.

The chain recombines TRBV7-8 with TRBJ2-2, with 8 bases fitting TRBD1. Looked up from germline, CDR1 is SGHVS and CDR2 is FQNEAQ. V was pared by 8 bases and J by 11 bases, with 25 bases of the junction left unmatched. This CDR3 has 18 residues. This CDR3 reads CASLNGRGRIPDILELFF. The CDR3 nucleotides read TGTGCCAGCCTCAACGGCAGGGGGCGCATACCCGATATCCTCGAGCTGTTTTTT.

The sample holds a few counts of this clonotype. The J gene is TRBJ1-1, the V gene TRBV6-2 or TRBV6-3; possibly TRBD1 for D (6 bases). Trimming shortened V by 2 bases and J by 8 bases, and 15 bases separated the two germline ends. CDR3 size: 14 residues. Looked up from germline, CDR1 is MNHEY and CDR2 is SVGEGT. The CDR3 is CASSYGGGDREAFF. The CDR3 DNA sequence: TGTGCCAGCAGTTACGGGGGAGGCGACAGGGAAGCTTTCTTT.

This clonotype was counted at least ten times. The chain has TRBV2 and TRBJ2-5; 7 bases are shared with TRBD2. CDR3 length: 14 residues. Unmatched junction bases numbered 11, after V lost 4 bases and J lost 9 bases. The germline CDR1 and CDR2 sequences are SNHLY and FYNNEI. CDR3 DNA sequence: TGTGCCAGCAGTGGGTTTGGGCGACGGGAGGCCCAGTACTTC. Residues: CASSGFGRREAQYF.

This clonotype was seen many times. This chain joins TRBV2 and TRBJ2-7; D is unresolved. Per the germline V gene, CDR1 is SNHLY and CDR2 is FYNNEI. The CDR3 is made up of 13 amino acids. Trimming removed 4 bases from V and 5 bases from J, with 12 bases in between. The CDR3 loop reads CASSVSPLNEQYF. The CDR3 DNA reads TGTGCCAGCAGTGTGTCTCCGTTGAACGAGCAGTACTTC.

This clonotype was recorded at least ten times. The chain's CDR3 is CASSETSGTGYEQYF. CDR3 bases: TGTGCCAGCAGTGAAACCTCCGGGACAGGCTACGAGCAGTACTTC. The chain carries TRBV6-1 and TRBJ2-7, with 8 bases lining up with TRBD1. The CDR3 covers 15 residues. Germline loops: CDR1 MNHNS, CDR2 SASEGT. V was clipped by 2 bases and J by 3 bases; unmatched bases: 6.

This clonotype has a count of ten or more. The DNA for the CDR3 is TGTGCCAGCAGCTCACTAAAAGCGGGCGGTAGACCCTACGAGCAGTACTTC. Its protein product is CASSSLKAGGRPYEQYF. V and J are TRBV11-2 and TRBJ2-7; tentatively, D is TRBD2 (6 bases). Germline V lookup: CDR1 SGHAT, CDR2 FQNNGV. Trimming pared 4 bases from V and 2 bases from J, leaving 21 bases between. The CDR3 consists of 17 residues.

This clonotype was found many times. The V call is TRBV7-8, the J call TRBJ1-4; 7 bases fit TRBD1. The CDR3 is 13 amino acids. Trimming at V came to 4 bases and at J to 7 bases, leaving 3 bases not matched to a gene. Germline CDR1 and CDR2: SGHVS and FQNEAQ. CDR3 region: CASSYGTVEKLFF. CDR3 DNA: TGTGCCAGCAGCTATGGGACAGTTGAAAAACTGTTTTTT.

The table lists this clonotype with a few counts. V and J are TRBV27 and TRBJ1-2; D remains unclear. CDR3 length: 12 amino acids. The germline V and J ends were trimmed by 5 bases and 2 bases, with 6 bases remaining between them. Germline lookup yields CDR1 MNHEY and CDR2 SMNVEV (reference sequence). The CDR3 sequence: CASSDLNYGYTF. CDR3 DNA sequence: TGTGCCAGCAGTGATTTAAACTATGGCTACACCTTC.

In its sample, this clonotype was seen a few times. This chain joins TRBV7-9 and TRBJ1-4; D ambiguous. This CDR3 has 15 residues. Germline CDR1 is SEHNR and CDR2 is FQNEAQ (reference sequence). Trimming pared 4 bases from V and 0 bases from J, leaving 9 bases between. This CDR3 reads CASSSEPATNEKLFF. In nucleotides, the CDR3 is TGTGCCAGCAGCTCCGAGCCGGCAACTAATGAAAAACTGTTTTTT.